This is a list of T cell receptor beta chains from one sample in a study of beta chain features in type 1 diabetes. The method was immunoSEQ multiplex PCR; TCRdb's version includes in-frame clones alone and lacks a portion of them. The sample holds 140,000 to 150,000 clones, roughly 48% seen once. Sequencing was done on a sample of Tregs from blood. Every receptor here comes from a man younger than 35 in good health. Both conserved end residues are part of each CDR3.

v_call: TRBV18
cdr3_length: 14
j_call: TRBJ1-1
cdr3_aa: CASSQQGLNTEAFF

v_call: TRBV6-1
cdr3_length: 14
j_call: TRBJ2-3
cdr3_aa: CASIRTGGTDTQYF

v_call: TRBV28
cdr3_length: 16
j_call: TRBJ2-1
cdr3_aa: CASSISSGRTYNEQFF

v_call: TRBV7-6
cdr3_length: 13
j_call: TRBJ1-5
cdr3_aa: CASSLEQGQPQHF

v_call: TRBV5-1
cdr3_length: 15
j_call: TRBJ2-7
cdr3_aa: CASSSLTGENYEQYF

v_call: TRBV7-2
cdr3_length: 15
j_call: TRBJ2-1
cdr3_aa: CASSLVRGEHNEQFF

v_call: TRBV4-2
cdr3_length: 16
j_call: TRBJ1-4
cdr3_aa: CASSQGQGLRLEKLFF

v_call: TRBV7-2
cdr3_length: 16
j_call: TRBJ2-1
cdr3_aa: CASSLGGLAGTDEQFF

v_call: TRBV6-6
cdr3_length: 14
j_call: TRBJ1-6
cdr3_aa: CASSYGQADSPLHF

v_call: TRBV19
cdr3_length: 16
j_call: TRBJ1-5
cdr3_aa: CASSIGRGRSNQPQHF

v_call: TRBV18
cdr3_length: 17
j_call: TRBJ1-3
cdr3_aa: CASSPTPPGAGGNTIYF

v_call: TRBV6-5
cdr3_length: 15
j_call: TRBJ2-5
cdr3_aa: CASSYSPGHPQAQYF

v_call: TRBV28
cdr3_length: 13
j_call: TRBJ2-5
cdr3_aa: CASSAGGEETQYF

v_call: TRBV5-1
cdr3_length: 14
j_call: TRBJ2-7
cdr3_aa: CASSFREPTYEQYF

v_call: TRBV4-3
cdr3_length: 18
j_call: TRBJ2-1
cdr3_aa: CASSQGTGGTGGYNEQFF

v_call: TRBV5-5
cdr3_length: 15
j_call: TRBJ1-1
cdr3_aa: CASSTHPRPDTEAFF

v_call: TRBV2
cdr3_length: 16
j_call: TRBJ1-2
cdr3_aa: CASLRDFYSQIYGYTF

v_call: TRBV6-1
cdr3_length: 12
j_call: TRBJ2-1
cdr3_aa: CASNIFREQQFF

v_call: TRBV19
cdr3_length: 15
j_call: TRBJ2-2
cdr3_aa: CASSIISSGLGELFF

v_call: TRBV30
cdr3_length: 17
j_call: TRBJ2-7
cdr3_aa: CAWSRRLGPLSSYEQYF

v_call: TRBV18
cdr3_length: 13
j_call: TRBJ1-2
cdr3_aa: CASSPRGLYGYTF

v_call: TRBV18
cdr3_length: 16
j_call: TRBJ2-3
cdr3_aa: CASSHNSGAHTDTQYF

v_call: TRBV4-2
cdr3_length: 19
j_call: TRBJ2-2
cdr3_aa: CASSQVAGLAGGNTGELFF

v_call: TRBV18
cdr3_length: 14
j_call: TRBJ1-6
cdr3_aa: CASSEQGYNSPLHF

v_call: TRBV9
cdr3_length: 14
j_call: TRBJ2-1
cdr3_aa: CASSVGGTYNEQFF

v_call: TRBV4-3
cdr3_length: 16
j_call: TRBJ2-2
cdr3_aa: CASSQDPAGYTGELFF

v_call: TRBV12-1
cdr3_length: 14
j_call: TRBJ2-4
cdr3_aa: CASSTHLPKNIQYF

v_call: TRBV4-2
cdr3_length: 15
j_call: TRBJ2-7
cdr3_aa: CASSQDQRENYEQYF

v_call: TRBV7-2
cdr3_length: 15
j_call: TRBJ2-7
cdr3_aa: CASSLGTGASYEQYF

v_call: TRBV25-1
cdr3_length: 18
j_call: TRBJ2-5
cdr3_aa: CASSPGTAGVGWMETQYF

v_call: TRBV5-6
cdr3_length: 16
j_call: TRBJ1-1
cdr3_aa: CASSLVPRGSGTEAFF

v_call: TRBV10-3
cdr3_length: 17
j_call: TRBJ2-1
cdr3_aa: CAISGSGLAGVYNEQFF

v_call: TRBV4-2
cdr3_length: 16
j_call: TRBJ1-1
cdr3_aa: CASSQQAAAGYTEAFF

v_call: TRBV5-4
cdr3_length: 13
j_call: TRBJ2-5
cdr3_aa: CASSAARGETQYF

v_call: TRBV7-9
cdr3_length: 16
j_call: TRBJ2-3
cdr3_aa: CASTQTGTTSTDTQYF

v_call: TRBV6-5
cdr3_length: 16
j_call: TRBJ2-1
cdr3_aa: CASSYRPRGSYNEQFF

v_call: TRBV29-1
cdr3_length: 14
j_call: TRBJ2-3
cdr3_aa: CSVASNRVTDTQYF

v_call: TRBV19
cdr3_length: 17
j_call: TRBJ1-5
cdr3_aa: CASSIGTAGASNQPQHF

v_call: TRBV7-9
cdr3_length: 11
j_call: TRBJ2-7
cdr3_aa: CASSLSYEQYF

v_call: TRBV19
cdr3_length: 14
j_call: TRBJ1-1
cdr3_aa: CASSSHREDTEAFF

v_call: TRBV9
cdr3_length: 15
j_call: TRBJ2-5
cdr3_aa: CASSVSTRAGETQYF

v_call: TRBV7-2
cdr3_length: 15
j_call: TRBJ2-3
cdr3_aa: CASSLSVLLTDTQYF

v_call: TRBV5-1
cdr3_length: 15
j_call: TRBJ2-1
cdr3_aa: CASSPRESAYNEQFF

v_call: TRBV18
cdr3_length: 17
j_call: TRBJ1-3
cdr3_aa: CASSPPGRDYSGNTIYF

v_call: TRBV4-1
cdr3_length: 15
j_call: TRBJ2-2
cdr3_aa: CASSRQVSYTGELFF

v_call: TRBV7-6
cdr3_length: 15
j_call: TRBJ2-5
cdr3_aa: CASSTSGRALETQYF